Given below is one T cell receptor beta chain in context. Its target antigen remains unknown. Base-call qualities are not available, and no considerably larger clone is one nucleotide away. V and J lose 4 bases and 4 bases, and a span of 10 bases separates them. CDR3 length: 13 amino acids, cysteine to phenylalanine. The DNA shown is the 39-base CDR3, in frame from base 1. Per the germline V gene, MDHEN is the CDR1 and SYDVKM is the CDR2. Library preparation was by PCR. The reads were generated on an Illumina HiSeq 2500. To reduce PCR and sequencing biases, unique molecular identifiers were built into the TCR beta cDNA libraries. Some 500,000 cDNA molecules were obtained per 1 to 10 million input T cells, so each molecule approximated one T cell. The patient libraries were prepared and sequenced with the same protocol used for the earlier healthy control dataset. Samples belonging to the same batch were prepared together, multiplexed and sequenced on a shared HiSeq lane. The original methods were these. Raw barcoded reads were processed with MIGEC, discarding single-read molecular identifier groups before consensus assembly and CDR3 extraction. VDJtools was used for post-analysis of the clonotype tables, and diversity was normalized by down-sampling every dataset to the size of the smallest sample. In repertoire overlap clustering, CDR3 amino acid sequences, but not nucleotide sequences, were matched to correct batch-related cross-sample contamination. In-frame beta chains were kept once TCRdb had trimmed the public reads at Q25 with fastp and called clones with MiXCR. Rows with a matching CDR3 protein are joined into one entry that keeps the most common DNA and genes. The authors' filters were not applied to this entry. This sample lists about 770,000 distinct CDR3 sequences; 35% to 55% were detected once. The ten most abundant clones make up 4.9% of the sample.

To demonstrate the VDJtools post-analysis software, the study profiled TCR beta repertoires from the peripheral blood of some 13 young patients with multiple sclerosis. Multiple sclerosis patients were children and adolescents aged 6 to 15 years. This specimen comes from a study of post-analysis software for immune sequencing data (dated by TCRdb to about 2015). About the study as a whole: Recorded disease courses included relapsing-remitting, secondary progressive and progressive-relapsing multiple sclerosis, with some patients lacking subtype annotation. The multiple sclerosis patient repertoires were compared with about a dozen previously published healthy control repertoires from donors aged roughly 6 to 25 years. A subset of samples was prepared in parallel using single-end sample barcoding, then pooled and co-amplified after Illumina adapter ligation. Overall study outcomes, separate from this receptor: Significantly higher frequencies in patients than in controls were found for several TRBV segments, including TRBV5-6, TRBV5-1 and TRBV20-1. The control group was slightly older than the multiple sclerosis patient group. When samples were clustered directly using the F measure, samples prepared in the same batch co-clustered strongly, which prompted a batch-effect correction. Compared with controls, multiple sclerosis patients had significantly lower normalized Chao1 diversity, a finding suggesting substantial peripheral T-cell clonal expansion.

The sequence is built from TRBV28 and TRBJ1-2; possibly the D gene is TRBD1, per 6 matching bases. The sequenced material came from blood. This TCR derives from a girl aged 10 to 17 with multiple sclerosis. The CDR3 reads CASSYGQSYGYTF. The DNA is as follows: TGTGCCAGCAGTTACGGACAGAGCTATGGCTACACCTTC.